This entry lists 21 T cell receptor beta chains sequenced from one sample in a study of memory B cells and T cells in multiple sclerosis. Stimulus-free culture yielded autoproliferating CFSE-dim and non-proliferating CFSE-high T cells, each sequenced separately. Approximately 5x10^7 CFSE-labeled PBMCs were cultured less than nine days unstimulated, then replicate wells were pooled. This table comes from immunoSEQ multiplex PCR, and its TCRdb copy is limited to in-frame clones, with some not included. The repertoire has 25,000 to 35,000 clones, about 84% of them found once; the top ten carry approximately 2.6%. For these receptors, no antigen is known. Sample: PBMCs from blood kept in culture. Receptors were obtained from a human donor with multiple sclerosis.

The chain couples TRBV5-1 to TRBJ1-1, with a tentative D call TRBD1 (5 bases). This CDR3 is 14 amino acids long. Germline V gene sequence: CDR1 SGHRS, CDR2 YFSETQ. V shed 3 bases and J shed 4 bases, with 13 bases lying between them. The CDR3 here is CASSSTGTGTEAFF. As DNA, the CDR3 is TGCGCCAGCAGCTCCACCGGGACGGGCACTGAAGCTTTCTTT. The entire variable domain, with the rest obtained from reference TRBV5-1 and TRBJ1-1, is as follows: KAGVTQTPRYLIKTRGQQVTLSCSPISGHRSVSWYQQTPGQGLQFLFEYFSETQRNKGNFPGRFSGRQFSNSRSEMNVSTLELGDSALYLCASSSTGTGTEAFFGQGTRLTVV.

The chain couples TRBV5-1 to TRBJ1-2; 7 bases agree with TRBD1. Looked up from germline, CDR1 is SGHRS and CDR2 is YFSETQ. There are 14 residues in the CDR3. J lost 3 bases, V lost 4 bases, and 6 bases had no gene match. The CDR3 DNA is TGCGCCAGCAGCAATGCCGGGACAGACTATGGCTACACCTTC. Translation: CASSNAGTDYGYTF.

This chain uses TRBV6-1 with TRBJ1-5, with TRBD1 identical over 7 bases. This CDR3 contains 18 residues. The germline CDR1 and CDR2 sequences are MNHNS and SASEGT. V lost 2 bases, J lost 2 bases, and 12 bases stayed unmatched. CDR3 coding DNA: TGTGCCAGCAGTGAACGAGACAGGGTATGGGGGGGCAATCAGCCCCAGCATTTT. It specifies CASSERDRVWGGNQPQHF.

The chain has TRBV6-5 and TRBJ2-7; unclear D gene. The CDR3 extends over 14 amino acids. Trimming removed 8 bases at V and 3 bases at J, with 17 bases between. CDR1 is MNHEY, CDR2 SVGAGI, per germline. The CDR3 DNA sequence: TGTGCCAGCGGCGGCGGAAAGCTACTCTACGAGCAGTACTTC. Its translation is CASGGGKLLYEQYF.

V is TRBV9 and J is TRBJ1-1, with TRBD1 as a possible D gene (6 bases). V dropped 0 bases and J dropped 1 base, with 10 bases sitting between them. CDR3 size: 15 residues. In germline, CDR1 is SGDLS, CDR2 YYNGEE. The CDR3 loop is CASSVATGRNTEAFF. Here the CDR3 DNA reads TGTGCCAGCAGCGTAGCAACAGGGAGGAACACTGAAGCTTTCTTT.

The chain is built from TRBV6-6 and TRBJ1-5, with 11 bases identical to TRBD1. There are 16 residues in the CDR3. Trimming removed 3 bases from V and 3 bases from J; junction bases left unmatched: 4. CDR1 is MNHNY, CDR2 SVGAGI, per germline (reference sequence). The CDR3 bases are TGTGCCAGCAGTTATGGGACAGGGGGTACCAATCAGCCCCAGCATTTT. Translated, it gives CASSYGTGGTNQPQHF.

CDR3 DNA: TGTGCCAGCAGACGACAGGGTAAAGAGACCCAGTACTTC. Translated: CASRRQGKETQYF. V gene TRBV6-5 combines with J gene TRBJ2-5; 7 positions match TRBD1. CDR3 length: 13 residues. CDR1 is MNHEY and CDR2 is SVGAGI in the germline V gene. V shed 6 bases, J shed 3 bases, and the junction held 4 bases outside the gene matches.

CDR3 amino acids: CASSLYVDTIYF. Here the CDR3 DNA reads TGTGCCAGCTCACTCTACGTCGACACCATATATTTT. J is TRBJ1-3 and V is TRBV18; D gene ambiguous. This CDR3 region has 12 residues. V gave up 4 bases and J gave up 8 bases, with 9 bases separating them. Germline V gives CDR1 KGHSH, CDR2 LQKENI.

The rearrangement joins TRBV5-4 to TRBJ2-3; 10 nucleotides line up with TRBD1. From germline, CDR1 is SGHNT and CDR2 YYREEE (reference sequence). The CDR3 covers 17 residues. V lost 1 base to trimming and J lost 4 bases; unmatched junction nucleotides: 9. CDR3: CASSLRGGQGGADTQYF. The CDR3 nucleotides read TGTGCCAGCAGCTTGAGGGGCGGACAGGGGGGAGCAGATACGCAGTATTTT.

This chain uses TRBV5-1 with TRBJ1-2; TRBD1 might be the D (5 bases). The germline V gene has CDR1 SGHRS and CDR2 YFSETQ. V dropped 4 bases and J dropped 3 bases, with 13 bases sitting between them. The CDR3 runs to 14 residues. This CDR3 is CASSLGDSHYGYTF. The CDR3 coding sequence is TGCGCCAGCAGCCTCGGCGACAGCCACTATGGCTACACCTTC.

J is TRBJ2-5 and V is TRBV28; D unclear. The V end lost 6 bases, the J end lost 0 bases, and 8 bases lay between the germline ends. This CDR3 spans 13 amino acids. CDR1 is MDHEN and CDR2 is SYDVKM in the germline V gene. The CDR3 spells CASRRTYQETQYF. The CDR3 bases are TGTGCCAGCAGGAGGACCTACCAAGAGACCCAGTACTTC.

This sequence joins TRBV9 and TRBJ1-3; possible D gene TRBD1, 5 bases. The CDR3 is 15 amino acids. Trimming removed 0 bases from V and 0 bases from J, with 7 bases in between. Germline CDR1 reads SGDLS; CDR2 reads YYNGEE. The CDR3 nucleotides read TGTGCCAGCAGCGTAGGGGGGAACTCTGGAAACACCATATATTTT. Amino acids: CASSVGGNSGNTIYF.

This chain joins TRBV7-3 and TRBJ2-1; TRBD2 is a possible D gene (5 bases). Trimming left V 5 bases short and J 3 bases short, with 17 bases between. The CDR3 extends over 16 amino acids. CDR1 is SGHTA and CDR2 is FQGTGA in the germline V gene. The DNA of the CDR3 is TGTGCCAGCAGCCTCGCCGGAGGACCCTACTACAATGAGCAGTTCTTC. This sequence encodes CASSLAGGPYYNEQFF.

The rearrangement uses TRBV28 and TRBJ1-2; 9 positions agree with TRBD1. Germline V gene sequence: CDR1 MDHEN, CDR2 SYDVKM. The CDR3 contains 13 residues. V trimming: 10 bases; J trimming: 5 bases; junction bases outside the gene matches: 8. The CDR3 loop reads CAIHRGRGYGYTF. Written as DNA, the CDR3 is TGTGCCATCCACAGGGGGCGCGGATATGGCTACACCTTC.

The chain carries TRBV5-1 and TRBJ1-5; D might be TRBD1 (5 bases). The CDR3 covers 14 residues. From germline, CDR1 is SGHRS and CDR2 YFSETQ. The V end was cut by 3 bases, the J end by 2 bases, with 9 bases between. CDR3 coding DNA: TGCGCCAGCAGCTGGGGGGACGGCAATCAGCCCCAGCATTTT. Translating gives CASSWGDGNQPQHF.

This clone was detected only once. The chain combines TRBV7-8 with TRBJ1-3; D call uncertain. V was clipped by 2 bases and J by 4 bases, with 15 bases between them. Germline lookup yields CDR1 SGHVS and CDR2 FQNEAQ. This CDR3 comprises 16 residues. CDR3 coding DNA: TGTGCCAGCAGCTTAAAGTCATCCGCCTTGGGAAACACCATATATTTT. It yields the protein CASSLKSSALGNTIYF. The full variable domain, with the rest looked up from reference TRBV7-8 and TRBJ1-3, is GAGVSQSPRYKVAKRGQDVALRCDPISGHVSLFWYQQALGQGPEFLTYFQNEAQLDKSGLPSDRFFAERPEGSVSTLKIQRTQQEDSAVYLCASSLKSSALGNTIYFGEGSWLTVV.

The chain couples TRBV19 to TRBJ2-6, with D unresolved. The V and J ends lost 3 bases and 0 bases respectively, with 6 bases between them. Per the germline V gene, CDR1 is LNHDA and CDR2 is SQIVND (reference sequence). The CDR3 is 15 amino acids. The CDR3 coding sequence is TGTGCCAGTAGTATTGGAGACTCTGGGGCCAACGTCCTGACTTTC. As protein: CASSIGDSGANVLTF.

This rearrangement joins TRBV9 to TRBJ2-7, with TRBD2 identical over 9 bases. Per germline, CDR1 SGDLS and CDR2 YYNGEE. The CDR3 consists of 15 residues. With 5 bases clipped from V and 4 bases from J, the junction kept 10 bases outside the gene matches. DNA of the CDR3: TGTGCCAGCAGTAATAGCGGGAGTTCTCGGTACGAGCAGTACTTC. This encodes CASSNSGSSRYEQYF.

The chain carries TRBV18 and TRBJ2-7; 8 nucleotides agree with TRBD1. V gave up 5 bases and J gave up 4 bases; unmatched junction bases: 19. The length of the CDR3 is 18 residues. CDR1 is KGHSH, CDR2 LQKENI, per germline. The CDR3 sequence is CASSSTGPGQVGGYEQYF. The CDR3 DNA reads TGTGCCAGCTCATCAACGGGCCCGGGACAGGTGGGAGGATACGAGCAGTACTTC.

This chain links TRBV6-5 with TRBJ2-4, with D unclear. CDR3 size: 15 residues. V was clipped by 1 base and J by 1 base, with 8 bases between them. Per germline, CDR1 MNHEY and CDR2 SVGAGI. The CDR3 nucleotides read TGTGCCAGCAGTTACTTGACATCGGCCAAAAACATTCAGTACTTC. It codes for CASSYLTSAKNIQYF.

This clone was counted between two and nine times. The genes are TRBV9 and TRBJ2-4, with D maybe TRBD2 (6 bases). The CDR3 length is 17 residues. Per the germline V gene, CDR1 is SGDLS and CDR2 is YYNGEE. With 0 bases removed from V and 0 bases from J, the gap between germline ends came to 13 bases. The CDR3 DNA sequence: TGTGCCAGCAGCGTAGAGGGAGAGGGACTAGCCAAAAACATTCAGTACTTC. It is translated as CASSVEGEGLAKNIQYF. Full variable domain (remainder filled in from reference TRBV9 and TRBJ2-4): DSGVTQTPKHLITATGQRVTLRCSPRSGDLSVYWYQQSLDQGLQFLIQYYNGEERAKGNILERFSAQQFPDLHSELNLSSLELGDSALYFCASSVEGEGLAKNIQYFGAGTRLSVL.